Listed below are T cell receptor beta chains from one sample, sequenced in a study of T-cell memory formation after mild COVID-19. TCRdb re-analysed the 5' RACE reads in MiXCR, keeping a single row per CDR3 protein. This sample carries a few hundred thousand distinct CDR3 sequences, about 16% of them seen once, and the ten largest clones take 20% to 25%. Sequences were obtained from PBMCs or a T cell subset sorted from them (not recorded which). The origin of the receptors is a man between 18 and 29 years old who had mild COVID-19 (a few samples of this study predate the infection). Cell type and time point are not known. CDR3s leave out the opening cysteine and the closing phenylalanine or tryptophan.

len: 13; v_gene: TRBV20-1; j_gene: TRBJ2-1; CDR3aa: SATGGIILYNEQF
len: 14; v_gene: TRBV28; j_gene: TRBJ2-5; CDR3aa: ASSESRVVLGKTQY
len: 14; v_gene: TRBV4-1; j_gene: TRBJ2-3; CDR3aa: ASSQEWAGGRDTQY
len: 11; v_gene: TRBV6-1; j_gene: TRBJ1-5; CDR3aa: ASRDRVNQPQH
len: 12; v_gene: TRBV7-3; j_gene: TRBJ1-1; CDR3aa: ASSPGQGRPEAF
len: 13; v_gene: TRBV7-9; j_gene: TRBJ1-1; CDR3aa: ASSQVNGRFKLAF
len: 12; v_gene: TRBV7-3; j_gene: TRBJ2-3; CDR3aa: ASSFGLATDTQY
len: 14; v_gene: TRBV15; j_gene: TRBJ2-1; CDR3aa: ATSRDYHGVRDEQF
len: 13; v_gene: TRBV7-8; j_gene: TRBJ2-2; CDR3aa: ASSGGAANTGELF
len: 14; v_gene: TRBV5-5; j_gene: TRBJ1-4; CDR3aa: ASSPGILNTAEKLF
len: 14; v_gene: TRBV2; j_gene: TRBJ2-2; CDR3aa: ASSRQGPTNTGELF
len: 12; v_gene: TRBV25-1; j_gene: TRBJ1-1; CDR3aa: ASTGSGGFSEAF
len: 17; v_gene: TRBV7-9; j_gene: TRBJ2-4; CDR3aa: ASSFGTLGRELAKNIQY
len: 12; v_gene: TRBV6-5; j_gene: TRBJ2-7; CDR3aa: ASSQGPRSYEQY
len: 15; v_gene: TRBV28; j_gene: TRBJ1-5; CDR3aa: ASSSLDGTLTNQPQH
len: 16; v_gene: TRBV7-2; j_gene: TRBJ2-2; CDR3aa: ASSLRALLAGLDGELF
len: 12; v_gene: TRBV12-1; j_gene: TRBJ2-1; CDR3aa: ASRRDLANNEQF
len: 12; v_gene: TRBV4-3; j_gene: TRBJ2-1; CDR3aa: ASSQVSTGTEQF
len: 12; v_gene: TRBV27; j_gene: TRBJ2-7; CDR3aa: ASSLRGDIYEQY
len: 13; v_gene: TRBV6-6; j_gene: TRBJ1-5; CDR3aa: ASSYRPRGDGAQH
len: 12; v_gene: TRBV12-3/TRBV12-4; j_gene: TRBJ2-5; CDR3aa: ASRSNRDFETQY
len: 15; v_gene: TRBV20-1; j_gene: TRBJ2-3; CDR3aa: SATPFTGAWSTDTQY
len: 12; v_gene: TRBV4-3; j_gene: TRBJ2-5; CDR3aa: ASSQDSSQETQY
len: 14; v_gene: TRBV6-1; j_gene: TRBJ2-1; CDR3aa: ASSPGQLLTYNEQF
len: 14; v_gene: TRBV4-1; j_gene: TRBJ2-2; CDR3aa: ASSHWDSRLSWELF
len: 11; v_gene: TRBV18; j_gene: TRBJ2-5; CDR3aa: ASSPGFQETQY
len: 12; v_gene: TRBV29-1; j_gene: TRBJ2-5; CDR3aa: SVEDRGSQETQY
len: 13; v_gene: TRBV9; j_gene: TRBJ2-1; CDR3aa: ASSVDPVSYNEQF
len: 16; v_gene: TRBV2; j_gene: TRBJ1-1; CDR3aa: ASSGGSRVVFVFTEAF
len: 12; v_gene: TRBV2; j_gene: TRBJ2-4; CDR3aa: ASRAGLAKNIQY
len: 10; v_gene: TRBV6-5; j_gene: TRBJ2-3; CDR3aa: ASRTPTDTQY
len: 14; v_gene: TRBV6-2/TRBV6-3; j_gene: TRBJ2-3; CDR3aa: ASSRLAGAVADTQY
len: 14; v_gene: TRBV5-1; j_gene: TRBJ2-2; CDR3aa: ASSWSVPKNTGELF
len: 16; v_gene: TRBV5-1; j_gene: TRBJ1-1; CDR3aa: ASSFRGPEPTLNTEAF
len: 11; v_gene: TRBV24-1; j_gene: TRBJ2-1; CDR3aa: ATSFKGTAEQF
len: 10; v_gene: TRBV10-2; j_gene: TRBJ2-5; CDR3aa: ASRAGYETQY
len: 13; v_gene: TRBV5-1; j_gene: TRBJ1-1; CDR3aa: ASSWTRDSGSEAF
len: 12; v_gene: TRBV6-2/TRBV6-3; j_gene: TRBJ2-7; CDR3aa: ASSQRDSAYEQY
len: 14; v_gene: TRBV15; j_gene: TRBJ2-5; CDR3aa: ATSRGLAGGGETQY
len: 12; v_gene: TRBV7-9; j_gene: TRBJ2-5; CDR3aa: ASSGAGSRETQY
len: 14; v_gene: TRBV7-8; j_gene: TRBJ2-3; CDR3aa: ASSLGLAEITDTQY
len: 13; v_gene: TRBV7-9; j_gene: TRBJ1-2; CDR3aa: ASSLVRQLAYGYT
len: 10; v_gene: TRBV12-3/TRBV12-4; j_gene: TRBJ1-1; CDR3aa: ASNLGDTEAF
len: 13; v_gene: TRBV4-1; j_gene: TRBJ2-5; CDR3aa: ASSQSRGHQETQY
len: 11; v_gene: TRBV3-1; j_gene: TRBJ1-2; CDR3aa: ASSHLGTDGYT
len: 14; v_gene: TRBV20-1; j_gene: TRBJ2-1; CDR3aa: SARPDGEGAYNEQF
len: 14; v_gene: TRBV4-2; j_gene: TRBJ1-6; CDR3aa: ASSPEGAAYNSPLH
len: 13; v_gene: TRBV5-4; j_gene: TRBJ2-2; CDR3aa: ASSDDDLNTGELF